Shown below are 24 T cell receptor beta chains from a single sample sequenced in a study of T cells in Graves' hyperthyroidism and ophthalmopathy. Using RNA transcripts as the source, TCR beta CDR3 regions were amplified. Primed by the HTBI set, a first-round RT-PCR was run on the TCR CDR3. TCRdb redid the calling of the multiplex PCR reads with MiXCR, one entry per CDR3 protein. The sample holds 450,000 to 550,000 distinct CDR3 sequences, approximately 25% seen once. Sequencing was carried out using blood. Source of these receptors: a woman aged 25-40 years with Graves' ophthalmopathy.

There are many counts of this clonotype. The chain carries TRBV29-1 and TRBJ2-5; D not certain. There are 12 residues in the CDR3. V gave up 4 bases and J gave up 2 bases, with 8 bases separating them. Germline values: CDR1 SQVTM, CDR2 ANQGSEA. The CDR3 region has the DNA TGCAGCGTTGGGTACACTCAAGAGACCCAGTACTTC. Protein sequence: CSVGYTQETQYF.

The table lists this clonotype with a few counts. This chain joins TRBV12-3 or TRBV12-4 and TRBJ2-7; D is uncertain. V was pared by 11 bases and J by 5 bases, with 19 bases between. The CDR3 length is 13 residues. CDR3 loop: CAATNDLLDEQYF. CDR3 coding DNA: TGTGCCGCCACAAACGATTTACTCGACGAGCAGTACTTC.

This clonotype was observed a few times. The chain is built from TRBV12-3 or TRBV12-4 and TRBJ2-1; D uncertain. The CDR3 loop spans 13 amino acids. Trimming cost V 4 bases and J 5 bases, with 9 bases left between them. The CDR3 DNA is TGTGCCAGCAGTTGGTCCACCCACAATGAGCAGTTCTTC. Its protein product is CASSWSTHNEQFF.

This clonotype was detected ten times or more. The V and J genes are TRBV7-2 and TRBJ1-5; D is unclear. The germline V and J ends were trimmed by 5 bases and 2 bases, with 10 bases remaining between them. This CDR3 has 14 residues. Germline V gene sequence: CDR1 SGHTA, CDR2 FQGNSA. The chain's CDR3 is CASSPNVGNQPQHF. CDR3 nucleotide sequence: TGTGCCAGCAGCCCCAATGTAGGCAATCAGCCCCAGCATTTT.

The rearrangement links TRBV6-1 to TRBJ1-5; 8 nucleotides match TRBD1. Germline CDR1 MNHNS, CDR2 SASEGT. CDR3 length: 18 amino acids. V lost 5 bases and J lost 5; bases outside the gene matches: 17. The CDR3 here is CASSQLRQGRTPYQPQHF. CDR3 sequence (DNA): TGTGCCAGCAGTCAACTTAGACAGGGGCGTACCCCCTATCAGCCCCAGCATTTT.

This clonotype appeared many times. The V call is TRBV6-1, the J call TRBJ1-1, with 7 bases that match TRBD1. V shed 6 bases, J shed 5 bases, and the junction held 9 bases outside the gene matches. Germline CDR1 is MNHNS and CDR2 is SASEGT. CDR3 length: 14 amino acids. The CDR3: CASSPDRYPTEAFF. The CDR3, as DNA: TGTGCCAGCAGCCCGGACAGGTATCCTACTGAAGCTTTCTTT.

This clonotype has a count of ten or more. This chain links TRBV2 with TRBJ2-6, with 7 nucleotides matching TRBD2. Trimming removed 6 bases from V and 4 bases from J; junction bases left unmatched: 12. CDR1 SNHLY and CDR2 FYNNEI come from the germline V gene. This CDR3 is built from 17 residues. This CDR3 reads CASRARLAASGANVLTF. The DNA for the CDR3 is TGTGCCAGCAGGGCGCGGCTAGCGGCGTCCGGGGCCAACGTCCTGACTTTC.

The chain combines TRBV18 with TRBJ2-5; D not certain. Germline V gene lookup returns CDR1 KGHSH and CDR2 LQKENI. This CDR3 is 16 amino acids long. Deletions cut 1 base from V and 0 bases from J, with 12 bases between. DNA of the CDR3: TGTGCCAGCTCACCACAGGGTTCGGTGGACCAAGAGACCCAGTACTTC. The encoded protein is CASSPQGSVDQETQYF.

This clonotype was counted at least ten times. The V and J genes are TRBV29-1 and TRBJ1-2; 9 bases align to TRBD1. This CDR3 is built from 12 residues. The germline V gene has CDR1 SQVTM and CDR2 ANQGSEA. V lost 3 bases, J lost 8 bases, and 4 bases stayed unmatched. The CDR3 nucleotides read TGCAGCGTTGAGGGGACAGGGACGGGCTACACCTTC. Residues: CSVEGTGTGYTF. Combining the CDR3 with reference TRBV29-1 and TRBJ1-2 gives the whole variable domain SAVISQKPSRDICQRGTSLTIQCQVDSQVTMMFWYRQQPGQSLTLIATANQGSEATYESGFVIDKFPISRPNLTFSTLTVSNMSPEDSSIYLCSVEGTGTGYTFGSGTRLTVV.

The chain carries TRBV28 and TRBJ2-7; perhaps D is TRBD1 or TRBD2 (5 bases each). Trimming removed 1 base at V and 9 bases at J, with 13 bases between. The length of the CDR3 is 13 residues. Germline CDR1 MDHEN, CDR2 SYDVKM. CDR3 sequence (DNA): TGTGCCAGCAGTTTATTGAACGGGGACGGGCAGTACTTC. Its translation is CASSLLNGDGQYF.

In its sample, this clonotype was seen many times. This chain connects TRBV11-2 to TRBJ1-1; 8 bases are a match to TRBD1. The CDR3 has 14 amino acids. Germline-derived CDR1 and CDR2 are SGHAT and FQNNGV. V was clipped by 5 bases and J by 4 bases; unmatched bases: 6. The CDR3 bases are TGTGCCAGCAGCGGGTCGACAGGGGCCACTGAAGCTTTCTTT. It encodes CASSGSTGATEAFF.

This clonotype was found many times. The gene calls are TRBV2 and TRBJ1-5, with a tentative D call TRBD1 (5 bases). Germline V gene lookup returns CDR1 SNHLY and CDR2 FYNNEI. V lost 6 bases, J lost 2 bases, and 11 bases lay in between. The CDR3 runs 14 residues. This chain's CDR3 is CASSNDRRNQPQHF. The CDR3 DNA follows: TGTGCCAGCAGCAACGACAGACGCAATCAGCCCCAGCATTTT. Full variable domain (remainder filled in from reference TRBV2 and TRBJ1-5): EPEVTQTPSHQVTQMGQEVILRCVPISNHLYFYWYRQILGQKVEFLVSFYNNEISEKSEIFDDQFSVERPDGSNFTLKIRSTKLEDSAMYFCASSNDRRNQPQHFGDGTRLSIL.

This clonotype was seen repeatedly, ten times or more. The chain employs TRBV6-1 and TRBJ1-1; TRBD1 matches at 8 bases. CDR1 is MNHNS, CDR2 SASEGT, per germline. The CDR3 spans 13 residues. After removal of 6 bases from V and 7 bases from J, the junction contained 7 bases not matched to a gene. CDR3 nucleotides: TGTGCCAGCAGACTCCAGGGGGCGGGTGAAGCTTTCTTT. This gives the protein CASRLQGAGEAFF.

Many counts were recorded for this clonotype. The chain recombines TRBV19 with TRBJ1-2, with D maybe TRBD1 (5 bases). V dropped 8 bases and J dropped 3 bases, with 10 bases sitting between them. CDR1 is LNHDA and CDR2 is SQIVND in the germline V gene (reference sequence). The CDR3 covers 12 residues. The CDR3 nucleotides are TGTGCCAGTCAGGGCAGGGACTATGGCTACACCTTC. Translated, it gives CASQGRDYGYTF.

This clonotype was detected many times. Given a much more abundant clone one base away, this may be a read error. The chain uses TRBV6-1 and TRBJ1-1, with D possibly matching TRBD1 (6 bases). Looked up from germline, CDR1 is MNHNS and CDR2 is SASEGT. This CDR3 comprises 15 residues. The V and J ends lost 4 bases and 7 bases respectively, with 19 bases between them. The CDR3 DNA is TGTGCCAGCAGTGGACGGTTGGGGGCCTTCCTTGAAGCTTTCTTT. It specifies CASSGRLGAFLEAFF.

This clonotype was observed many times. The rearrangement joins TRBV12-3 or TRBV12-4 to TRBJ1-2; D possibly corresponds to TRBD1 (6 bases). There are 12 residues in the CDR3. Trimming cost V 5 bases and J 8 bases, with 12 bases left between them. The CDR3 region has the DNA TGTGCCAGCAGTACAAAGACAGGCGGCTACACCTTC. It translates to CASSTKTGGYTF.

This chain joins TRBV11-2 and TRBJ2-7, with a weak D call TRBD2 (6 bases). The germline V gene encodes CDR1 SGHAT and CDR2 FQNNGV. V lost 10 bases and J 3 bases, leaving 13 bases between the germline ends. The CDR3 consists of 12 residues. The CDR3 DNA reads as TGTGCCATCGGAGGGGTTTTCTACGAGCAGTACTTC. This sequence encodes CAIGGVFYEQYF.

This clonotype was observed at least ten times. V is TRBV5-6 and J is TRBJ2-7; D may be TRBD2 (6 bases). The CDR3 spans 15 residues. Germline CDR1 and CDR2: SGHDT and YYEEEE. Trimming left V 3 bases short and J 0 bases short, with 13 bases between. The CDR3 nucleotides read TGTGCCAGCAGCTCGGGACTTCCTAGCTCCTACGAGCAGTACTTC. Translating it yields CASSSGLPSSYEQYF.

This clonotype was counted many times. V is TRBV6-2 or TRBV6-3 and J is TRBJ2-7; 12 bases agree with TRBD2. The V and J ends lost 5 bases and 4 bases, in that order; junction bases with no gene match: 3. The CDR3 consists of 14 residues. Germline V gene data show CDR1 as MNHEY and CDR2 as SVGEGT. In DNA, the CDR3 is TGTGCCAGCAGTAACGGACTAGCGGGGTACGAGCAGTACTTC. Its translation: CASSNGLAGYEQYF.

This clonotype was seen ten or more times. V and J are TRBV7-8 and TRBJ1-1; TRBD1 agrees at 8 bases. The germline V gene encodes CDR1 SGHVS and CDR2 FQNEAQ. V was pared by 4 bases and J by 5 bases, with 6 bases of the junction left unmatched. CDR3 size: 14 residues. CDR3 nucleotides: TGTGCCAGCAGCTCAGAGGACAGGGTAACTGAAGCTTTCTTT. Translated, it gives CASSSEDRVTEAFF.

This clonotype was found many times. The chain carries TRBV20-1 and TRBJ1-1; TRBD1 might be the D (5 bases). This CDR3 is 17 amino acids long. Germline V CDR1 and CDR2: DFQATT, SNEGSKA (reference sequence). V shed 0 bases and J shed 5 bases, with 22 bases lying between them. The CDR3 sequence: CSARDFTGGAGRTEAFF. Written as DNA, the CDR3 is TGCAGTGCTAGAGATTTCACCGGGGGTGCTGGTAGGACTGAAGCTTTCTTT.

This clonotype was seen a few times. V usage is TRBV7-4 and J usage is TRBJ1-5; D perhaps matches TRBD1 (6 bases). Germline CDR1 and CDR2: SGHVT and SQSDAQ. This CDR3 is 14 amino acids long. The germline V and J ends were trimmed by 7 bases and 8 bases, with 18 bases remaining between them. CDR3 nucleotide sequence: TGTGCCAGCACTCCTGGGGGGGCTGTGGAGCCCCAGCATTTT. It specifies CASTPGGAVEPQHF.

This clonotype came up a few times. J is TRBJ2-7 and V is TRBV5-5; D unresolved. Germline assignment: CDR1 SGHKS and CDR2 YYEKEE (reference sequence). Deletions cut 1 base from V and 0 bases from J, with 8 bases between. This CDR3 contains 14 residues. The CDR3: CASSLSDGSYEQYF. CDR3 DNA: TGTGCCAGCAGCTTGTCCGACGGCTCCTACGAGCAGTACTTC.

This clonotype has more than one count but fewer than ten. The CDR3 reads CASSQGGRVNTEAFF. For the CDR3, the DNA is TGTGCCAGCAGTCAGGGGGGCAGGGTGAACACTGAAGCTTTCTTT. This sequence joins TRBV7-3 and TRBJ1-1, with 7 bases lining up with TRBD1. The CDR3 runs to 15 residues. Germline V CDR1 and CDR2: SGHTA, FQGTGA. The J segment lost 0 bases and the V segment lost 6 bases, leaving 7 bases of the junction unmatched.